The next 30 T cell receptor beta chains were all read from a single sample in a study of shared clonotypes between healthy human individuals. TCRdb's copy holds only in-frame clones and misses some; the assay was immunoSEQ multiplex PCR. The sample lists nearly 2 million clones; 85% to 95% were seen once. Positive CCR7 selection of CD45RO-negative cells yielded the naive CD8 cells, and terminally differentiated effector memory CD45RA+ cells were excluded. What was sequenced was naive CD8+ T cells sorted from blood. Receptor source: a man between 18 and 29 years old in good health.

This chain connects TRBV4-1 to TRBJ2-5, with a tentative D call TRBD2 (6 bases). The V end was cut by 4 bases, the J end by 1 base, with 10 bases between. The CDR3 is made up of 14 amino acids. Germline assignment: CDR1 MGHRA and CDR2 YSYEKL. CDR3 sequence: CASSPLATQETQYF. For the CDR3, the DNA is TGCGCCAGCAGCCCCCTAGCGACCCAAGAGACCCAGTACTTC.

This clone was recorded once. This chain uses TRBV13 with TRBJ1-1; D is possibly TRBD1 (5 bases). V was trimmed by 7 bases and J by 10 bases, leaving 22 bases between them. Germline V gene data show CDR1 as PRHDT and CDR2 as FYEKMQ (reference sequence). The CDR3 extends over 14 amino acids. The chain's CDR3 is CASTPNWTPGGAFF. CDR3 in DNA: TGTGCCAGCACTCCCAATTGGACCCCCGGGGGAGCTTTCTTT.

The rearrangement uses TRBV7-9 and TRBJ2-7; D remains unclear. Germline CDR1 reads SEHNR; CDR2 reads FQNEAQ (reference sequence). The CDR3 contains 14 residues. V lost 7 bases and J lost 0, with 13 bases in between. This CDR3 is CASTGSGPSYEQYF. The CDR3 DNA is TGTGCCAGCACCGGAAGTGGGCCCTCCTACGAGCAGTACTTC.

The CDR3 reads CSAPGDTEAFF. In DNA form, the CDR3 reads TGCAGTGCTCCAGGGGATACTGAAGCTTTCTTT. V gene TRBV29-1 combines with J gene TRBJ1-1, with D perhaps matching TRBD1 (6 bases). The germline V gene has CDR1 SQVTM and CDR2 ANQGSEA. The CDR3 length is 11 residues.

The chain employs TRBV9 and TRBJ2-1, with TRBD1 matching over 9 bases. Per the germline V gene, CDR1 is SGDLS and CDR2 is YYNGEE. J gave up 6 bases and V 4 bases, and 17 bases lay outside the gene matches. The CDR3 runs 18 residues. The CDR3 DNA reads TGTGCCAGCAGCCTCCGGGACAGGGCAAACCAGGGTACCAATGAGCAGTTCTTC. It encodes CASSLRDRANQGTNEQFF.

The chain recombines TRBV28 with TRBJ1-4; D is undetermined. The CDR3 runs to 18 residues. Germline CDR1 and CDR2: MDHEN and SYDVKM. With 0 bases removed from V and 7 bases from J, the gap between germline ends came to 21 bases. Written as DNA, the CDR3 is TGTGCCAGCAGTTTATGGAGGCCGGGGTCTGGGCTTGGTGAAAAACTGTTTTTT. This sequence encodes CASSLWRPGSGLGEKLFF.

This rearrangement joins TRBV29-1 to TRBJ1-4, with 7 bases that match TRBD1. The CDR3 totals 15 residues. Germline V CDR1 and CDR2: SQVTM, ANQGSEA. V gave up 5 bases and J gave up 3 bases; unmatched junction bases: 9. As DNA, the CDR3 is TGCAGCGTTTCGCTCTGGGACAGTGCTAATGAAAAACTGTTTTTT. Its translation: CSVSLWDSANEKLFF.

CDR3 amino acids: CAWSPYSNEQFF. The CDR3 DNA reads TGTGCCTGGAGTCCATACTCAAATGAGCAGTTCTTC. This chain links TRBV30 with TRBJ2-1; D remains ambiguous. CDR1 is GTSNPN, CDR2 SVGIG, per germline (reference sequence). This CDR3 comprises 12 residues. V was clipped by 2 bases and J by 7 bases, with 9 bases between them.

The rearrangement joins TRBV27 to TRBJ2-7; 9 nucleotides align to TRBD1. The junction had 6 bases not matched to a gene; V was cut back by 4 bases and J by 2 bases. Looked up from germline, CDR1 is MNHEY and CDR2 is SMNVEV (reference sequence). This CDR3 region has 15 residues. In nucleotides, the CDR3 is TGTGCCAGCAGTTCCGGGACAGGGAGGGCCTACGAGCAGTACTTC. The encoded protein is CASSSGTGRAYEQYF.

The J gene is TRBJ2-7, the V gene TRBV7-6; 8 nucleotides line up with TRBD1. Germline values: CDR1 SGHVS, CDR2 FNYEAQ. The length of the CDR3 is 15 residues. V was pared by 3 bases and J by 5 bases, with 9 bases of the junction left unmatched. DNA of the CDR3: TGTGCCAGCAGCTTGGAGACAGGGGACCGAAACGAGCAGTACTTC. Its protein product is CASSLETGDRNEQYF.

The rearrangement joins TRBV5-4 to TRBJ2-2; D is ambiguous. Germline V gene lookup returns CDR1 SGHNT and CDR2 YYREEE (reference sequence). The ends were cut back, 1 base at V and 2 bases at J, with 9 bases in the middle. The CDR3 extends over 15 amino acids. CDR3 DNA: TGTGCCAGCAGCTTGTCAGGTTACAACACCGGGGAGCTGTTTTTT. Translating it yields CASSLSGYNTGELFF.

This chain connects TRBV10-2 to TRBJ2-7, with D tentatively TRBD1 or TRBD2 (6 bases each). The germline V and J ends were trimmed by 6 bases and 2 bases, with 11 bases remaining between them. CDR1 and CDR2 (germline): WSHSY, SAAADI. This CDR3 spans 13 amino acids. The CDR3 here is CASSPGATYEQYF. The CDR3 nucleotides are TGCGCCAGCAGCCCGGGGGCGACCTACGAGCAGTACTTC.

As for this clone: Other DNA sequences within the sample encode an identical CDR3. The chain combines TRBV9 with TRBJ2-3; 10 bases agree with TRBD1. Per germline, CDR1 SGDLS and CDR2 YYNGEE. The CDR3 length is 15 residues. V trimming: 4 bases; J trimming: 1 base; junction bases outside the gene matches: 3. CDR3 in amino acids: CASSPGQGGTDTQYF. The CDR3 DNA reads as TGTGCCAGCAGCCCAGGACAGGGGGGCACAGATACGCAGTATTTT.

The chain is built from TRBV5-8 and TRBJ1-5, with TRBD1 as a possible D gene (5 bases). The CDR3 sequence is 14 residues long. V was trimmed by 5 bases and J by 4 bases, leaving 13 bases between them. Germline loops: CDR1 SGHTS, CDR2 YDEGEE. CDR3 region: CASSSGTPNQPQHF. In DNA, the CDR3 is TGTGCCAGCAGTTCCGGGACCCCTAATCAGCCCCAGCATTTT.

This sequence joins TRBV4-2 and TRBJ2-5; possible D gene TRBD2, 6 bases. CDR3 size: 14 residues. Germline CDR1 and CDR2: LGHNA and YNFKEQ. V lost 7 bases and J 4 bases, leaving 16 bases between the germline ends. The CDR3 sequence: CASKTEGFAETQYF. As DNA, the CDR3 is TGTGCCAGCAAGACGGAGGGGTTTGCAGAGACCCAGTACTTC.

In its sample, this clone was seen a few times. This chain links TRBV6-1 with TRBJ1-3, with D possibly matching TRBD1 (5 bases). V was shortened by 4 bases and J by 0 bases, with 13 bases between the two germline ends. Germline V CDR1 and CDR2: MNHNS, SASEGT. This CDR3 has 16 amino acids. The CDR3 protein is CASSVIQDYSGNTIYF. The CDR3 DNA reads TGTGCCAGCAGTGTAATACAGGATTACTCTGGAAACACCATATATTTT.

This chain connects TRBV28 to TRBJ2-3; 10 bases align to TRBD2. The germline gives CDR1 MDHEN, CDR2 SYDVKM. V dropped 7 bases and J dropped 0; count of bases not matched to a gene: 4. CDR3 length equals 15 residues. The chain's CDR3 is CASTETSGSTDTQYF. In nucleotides, the CDR3 is TGTGCCAGCACAGAGACTAGCGGGAGCACAGATACGCAGTATTTT.

This sequence joins TRBV27 and TRBJ1-1; D might be TRBD1 (5 bases). The CDR3 has 16 residues. Germline CDR1 and CDR2: MNHEY and SMNVEV (reference sequence). V dropped 5 bases and J dropped 5 bases, with 21 bases sitting between them. Written as DNA, the CDR3 is TGTGCCAGCAGTCCCCGCGACAGCGTGGGGGAGACTGAAGCTTTCTTT. Translation: CASSPRDSVGETEAFF.

Comments on this clone: Other DNA sequences from this sample encode an identical CDR3 as well. The J gene is TRBJ1-1, the V gene TRBV27; D remains unclear. Between the trimmed V and J ends, which lost 2 bases and 5 bases, there was a span of 9 bases. This CDR3 has 13 residues. From germline, CDR1 is MNHEY and CDR2 SMNVEV (reference sequence). The chain's CDR3 is CASSLTRGTEAFF. The CDR3 DNA is TGTGCCAGCAGTTTAACGAGAGGAACTGAAGCTTTCTTT.

The chain couples TRBV9 to TRBJ2-5, with 7 nucleotides matching TRBD2. The germline gives CDR1 SGDLS, CDR2 YYNGEE. The CDR3 has 16 residues. Trimming removed 4 bases from V and 2 bases from J; junction bases left unmatched: 11. CDR3 sequence (DNA): TGTGCCAGCAGCCAAGAATGGCTAGCGGAACAAGAGACCCAGTACTTC. Protein product: CASSQEWLAEQETQYF.

This sequence joins TRBV15 and TRBJ2-5; 13 nucleotides line up with TRBD2. The V and J ends lost 0 bases and 3 bases, in that order; junction bases with no gene match: 4. This CDR3 is built from 17 residues. Germline V gives CDR1 LNHNV, CDR2 YYDKDF (reference sequence). CDR3 in amino acids: CATSRDRGLAGEETQYF. CDR3 bases: TGTGCCACCAGCAGAGATCGTGGACTAGCGGGAGAAGAGACCCAGTACTTC.

V gene TRBV6-5 combines with J gene TRBJ1-1; tentatively, D is TRBD1 (5 bases). Trimming stripped 6 bases from V and 3 bases from J, with 14 bases between. CDR3 length: 14 amino acids. Germline V CDR1 and CDR2: MNHEY, SVGAGI. CDR3 sequence reads: CASSLGTPDTEAFF. In DNA, the CDR3 is TGTGCCAGCAGCCTTGGGACCCCAGACACTGAAGCTTTCTTT.

The CDR3 region has the DNA TGTGCCAGCAGAAGGGGCGTTAATTTGGACACTGAAGCTTTCTTT. It encodes CASRRGVNLDTEAFF. The gene calls are TRBV6-5 and TRBJ1-1; maybe TRBD1 (5 bases). Germline-derived CDR1 and CDR2 are MNHEY and SVGAGI. This CDR3 is built from 15 residues. Trimming cost V 6 bases and J 3 bases, with 17 bases left between them.

This sequence joins TRBV28 and TRBJ2-7; 12 bases map to TRBD2. Germline V gives CDR1 MDHEN, CDR2 SYDVKM. V lost 6 bases, J lost 5 bases, and 11 bases stayed unmatched. The CDR3 runs 16 residues. The CDR3 sequence: CASSPRVGLAGNEQYF. Written as DNA, the CDR3 is TGTGCCAGCAGCCCGCGTGTTGGACTAGCGGGAAACGAGCAGTACTTC.

V usage is TRBV27 and J usage is TRBJ2-7; tentative D call: TRBD2 (5 bases). V was trimmed by 3 bases and J by 5 bases, leaving 17 bases between them. The CDR3 spans 15 residues. In germline, CDR1 is MNHEY, CDR2 SMNVEV (reference sequence). The CDR3 is CASSFLPGGSNEQYF. As DNA, the CDR3 is TGTGCCAGCAGTTTCCTCCCCGGCGGGTCGAACGAGCAGTACTTC.

This clone has just one count. This chain joins TRBV11-2 and TRBJ2-1; no reliable D call. The germline gives CDR1 SGHAT, CDR2 FQNNGV. The V and J ends lost 8 bases and 9 bases respectively, with 11 bases between them. The CDR3 spans 11 residues. This CDR3 reads CASGLPSEQFF. The CDR3 DNA reads as TGTGCCAGCGGGTTGCCCAGTGAGCAGTTCTTC.

This sequence joins TRBV6-1 and TRBJ2-7, with 14 bases matching TRBD2. The V gene end was trimmed by 6 bases and the J gene end by 4 bases; junction bases not matched to a gene: 5. Germline loops: CDR1 MNHNS, CDR2 SASEGT. This CDR3 is 15 amino acids long. The CDR3 sequence is CASRDRLAGGYEQYF. For the CDR3, the DNA is TGTGCCAGCAGGGACAGACTAGCGGGAGGGTACGAGCAGTACTTC.

The V gene is TRBV6-5, the J gene TRBJ2-7, with TRBD1 as a possible D gene (5 bases). CDR3 length: 13 residues. Germline loops: CDR1 MNHEY, CDR2 SVGAGI. V was cut by 2 bases and J by 4 bases, with 9 bases left in between. CDR3 in DNA: TGTGCCAGCAGTTACCAGGGTCTATACGAGCAGTACTTC. It translates to CASSYQGLYEQYF.

This chain uses TRBV4-1 with TRBJ2-3; D remains unclear. V was clipped by 1 base and J by 2 bases, with 7 bases between them. This CDR3 is 14 amino acids long. CDR1 and CDR2 (germline): MGHRA, YSYEKL. DNA for the CDR3: TGCGCCAGCAGCCAAGGGCAGAACACAGATACGCAGTATTTT. Translation: CASSQGQNTDTQYF.

The chain carries TRBV4-1 and TRBJ1-1; D is possibly TRBD1 (6 bases). Trimming took 4 bases from V and 0 from J, leaving 18 bases between them. CDR3 length: 17 amino acids. Germline CDR1 MGHRA, CDR2 YSYEKL. The CDR3 nucleotides are TGCGCCAGCAGCCTTCAAATCGGGGGCCTCATGAACACTGAAGCTTTCTTT. It is translated as CASSLQIGGLMNTEAFF.